This T cell receptor (beta chain) was identified during a study of Ad26.COV2.S vaccination and SARS-CoV-2 variants. The overall study: Ad26.COV2.S given intramuscularly, once or twice 56 days apart. Findings and limits, study-wide: Those who received vaccine or placebo ended up with similar non-spike TCR breadth.

TCRdb's copy holds only in-frame clones and misses some; the assay was immunoSEQ multiplex PCR. The sample shows roughly 700,000 clones, roughly nine tenths of them seen only once. A note on this clone: The antigen is undetermined.

V was shortened by 4 bases and J by 6 bases, with 16 bases between the two germline ends. Germline CDR1 reads GTSNPN; CDR2 reads SVGIG (reference sequence). This CDR3 region has 13 residues. Sample treatment: about 20 received Ad26.COV2.S at low or high dose, single or two shots; about 5 received placebo; per-sample allocation not given. Specimen acquisition occurred on day 63 following the initial vaccine or placebo injection. Its platform was an Ad26 vector, and its expressed antigen was Wuhan-strain SARS-CoV-2 spike. The chain combines TRBV30 with TRBJ2-7; D may match TRBD1 or TRBD2 (6 bases each). This specimen was peripheral blood, taken in a trial of Ad26.COV2.S vaccine versus placebo. The receptor comes from a person aged 18-65 years who received the Ad26.COV2.S COVID-19 vaccine or a placebo. This chain's CDR3 is CAWKSTGRSEQYF. Here the CDR3 DNA reads TGTGCCTGGAAGAGCACAGGGAGGTCCGAGCAGTACTTC. Filled out from reference TRBV30 and TRBJ2-7, the complete variable domain reads SQTIHQWPATLVQPVGSPLSLECTVEGTSNPNLYWYRQAAGRGLQLLFYSVGIGQISSEVPQNLSASRPQDRQFILSSKKLLLSDSGFYLCAWKSTGRSEQYFGPGTRLTVT.